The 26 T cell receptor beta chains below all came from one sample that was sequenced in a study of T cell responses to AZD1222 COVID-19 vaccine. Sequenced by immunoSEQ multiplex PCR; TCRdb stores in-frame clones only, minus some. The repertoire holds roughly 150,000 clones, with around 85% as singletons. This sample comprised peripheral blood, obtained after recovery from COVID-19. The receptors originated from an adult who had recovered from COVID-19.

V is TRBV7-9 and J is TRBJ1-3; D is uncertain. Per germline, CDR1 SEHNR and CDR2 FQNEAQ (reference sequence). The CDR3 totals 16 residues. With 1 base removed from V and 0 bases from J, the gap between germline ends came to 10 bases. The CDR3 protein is CASSLGAPFSGNTIYF. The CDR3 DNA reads TGTGCCAGCAGCTTAGGAGCCCCCTTCTCTGGAAACACCATATATTTT.

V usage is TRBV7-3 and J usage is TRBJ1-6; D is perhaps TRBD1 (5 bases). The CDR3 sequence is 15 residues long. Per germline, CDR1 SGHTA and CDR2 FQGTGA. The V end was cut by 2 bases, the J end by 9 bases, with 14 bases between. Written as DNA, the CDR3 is TGTGCCAGCAGCTTAGGACAACCAAGGGGTTCACCCCTCCACTTT. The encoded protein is CASSLGQPRGSPLHF.

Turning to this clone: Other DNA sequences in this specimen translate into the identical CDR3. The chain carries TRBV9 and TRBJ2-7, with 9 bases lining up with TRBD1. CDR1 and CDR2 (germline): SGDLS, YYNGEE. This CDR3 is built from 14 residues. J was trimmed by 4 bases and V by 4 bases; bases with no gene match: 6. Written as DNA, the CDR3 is TGTGCCAGCAGCCCCCGGGACAGGGCTTACGAGCAGTACTTC. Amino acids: CASSPRDRAYEQYF.

For the CDR3, the DNA is TGCAGCGTAGGGACTAGTCACGAGCAGTACTTC. Residues: CSVGTSHEQYF. The chain has TRBV29-1 and TRBJ2-7; 8 bases align to TRBD2. The CDR3 length is 11 residues. Germline trimming cut 6 bases from V and 5 bases from J; bases unmatched to any gene: 3. In germline, CDR1 is SQVTM, CDR2 ANQGSEA.

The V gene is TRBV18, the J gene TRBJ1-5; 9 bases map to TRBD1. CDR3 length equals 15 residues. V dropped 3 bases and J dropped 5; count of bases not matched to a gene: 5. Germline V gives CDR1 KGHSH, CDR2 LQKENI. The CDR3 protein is CASSPRDRVYQPQHF. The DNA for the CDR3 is TGTGCCAGCTCACCCCGGGACAGGGTCTATCAGCCCCAGCATTTT.

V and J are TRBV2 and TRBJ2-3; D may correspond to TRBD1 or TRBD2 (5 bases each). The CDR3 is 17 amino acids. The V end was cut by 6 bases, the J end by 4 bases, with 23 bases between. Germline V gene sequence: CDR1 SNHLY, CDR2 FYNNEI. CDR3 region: CASRKSRGVSHPDTQYF. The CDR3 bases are TGTGCCAGCAGGAAGAGTAGAGGGGTCTCTCACCCAGATACGCAGTATTTT.

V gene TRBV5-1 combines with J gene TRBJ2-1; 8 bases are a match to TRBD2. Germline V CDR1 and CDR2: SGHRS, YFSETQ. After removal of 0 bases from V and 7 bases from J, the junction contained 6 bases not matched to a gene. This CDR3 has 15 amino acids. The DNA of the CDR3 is TGCGCCAGCAGCTTGGCCAGCGGGAGTATAAATGAGCAGTTCTTC. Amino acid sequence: CASSLASGSINEQFF.

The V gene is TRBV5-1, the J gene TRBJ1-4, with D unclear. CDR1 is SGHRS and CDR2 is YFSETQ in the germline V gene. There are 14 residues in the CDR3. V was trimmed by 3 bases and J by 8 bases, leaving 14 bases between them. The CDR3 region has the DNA TGCGCCAGCAGCTCTGGGTGGGAAGGAGAAAAACTGTTTTTT. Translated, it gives CASSSGWEGEKLFF. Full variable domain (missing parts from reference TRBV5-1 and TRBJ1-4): KAGVTQTPRYLIKTRGQQVTLSCSPISGHRSVSWYQQTPGQGLQFLFEYFSETQRNKGNFPGRFSGRQFSNSRSEMNVSTLELGDSALYLCASSSGWEGEKLFFGSGTQLSVL.

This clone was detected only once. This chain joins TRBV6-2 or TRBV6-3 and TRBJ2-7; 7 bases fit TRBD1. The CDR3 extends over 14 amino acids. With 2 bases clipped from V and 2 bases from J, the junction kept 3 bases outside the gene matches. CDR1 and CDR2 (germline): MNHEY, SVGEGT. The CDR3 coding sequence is TGTGCCAGCAGTTACCGGGACAGCACCTACGAGCAGTACTTC. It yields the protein CASSYRDSTYEQYF.

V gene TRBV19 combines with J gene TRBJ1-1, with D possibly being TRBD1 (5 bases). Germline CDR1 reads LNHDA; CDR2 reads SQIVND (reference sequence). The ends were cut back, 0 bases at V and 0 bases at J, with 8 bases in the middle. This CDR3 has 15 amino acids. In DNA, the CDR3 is TGTGCCAGTAGTATAGAGAACAGGATGAACACTGAAGCTTTCTTT. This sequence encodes CASSIENRMNTEAFF.

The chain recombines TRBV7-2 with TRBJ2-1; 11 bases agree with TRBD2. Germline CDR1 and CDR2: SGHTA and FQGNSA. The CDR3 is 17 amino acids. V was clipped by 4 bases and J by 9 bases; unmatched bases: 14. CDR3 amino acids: CASSSFPPASGGSEQFF. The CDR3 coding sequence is TGTGCCAGCAGCTCTTTTCCCCCGGCTAGCGGGGGGAGTGAGCAGTTCTTC. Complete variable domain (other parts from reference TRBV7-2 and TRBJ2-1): GAGVSQSPSNKVTEKGKDVELRCDPISGHTALYWYRQSLGQGLEFLIYFQGNSAPDKSGLPSDRFSAERTGGSVSTLTIQRTQQEDSAVYLCASSSFPPASGGSEQFFGPGTRLTVL.

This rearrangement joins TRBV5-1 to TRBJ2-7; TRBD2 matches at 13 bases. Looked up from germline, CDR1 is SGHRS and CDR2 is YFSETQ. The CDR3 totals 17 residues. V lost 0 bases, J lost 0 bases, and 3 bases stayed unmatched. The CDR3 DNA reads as TGCGCCAGCAGCTTGGGACTAGCGGGAGGTCCCTCCTACGAGCAGTACTTC. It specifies CASSLGLAGGPSYEQYF.

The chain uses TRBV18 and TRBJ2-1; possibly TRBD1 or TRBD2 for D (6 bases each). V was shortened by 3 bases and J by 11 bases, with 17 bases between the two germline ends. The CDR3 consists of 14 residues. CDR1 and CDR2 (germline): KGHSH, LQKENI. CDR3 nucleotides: TGTGCCAGCTCACCCTCCGAGGGGGGCGCGAAGCAGTTCTTC. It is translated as CASSPSEGGAKQFF.

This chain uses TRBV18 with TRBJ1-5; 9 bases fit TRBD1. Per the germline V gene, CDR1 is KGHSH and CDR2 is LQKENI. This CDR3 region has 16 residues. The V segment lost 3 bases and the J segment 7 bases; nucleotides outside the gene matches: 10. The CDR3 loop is CASSPRDRVEGQPQHF. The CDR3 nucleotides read TGTGCCAGCTCACCTCGGGACAGGGTTGAGGGGCAGCCCCAGCATTTT.

Here the CDR3 reads CSVGNSAEAFF. The CDR3, as DNA: TGCAGCGTGGGGAACAGTGCTGAAGCTTTCTTT. This chain uses TRBV29-1 with TRBJ1-1, with D uncertain. Trimming took 6 bases from V and 6 from J, leaving 11 bases between them. This CDR3 is built from 11 residues. Per the germline V gene, CDR1 is SQVTM and CDR2 is ANQGSEA.

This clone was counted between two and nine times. In DNA, the CDR3 is TGTGCCATCAGTGATCGACAGGGCTTTACTGAAGCTTTCTTT. Protein product: CAISDRQGFTEAFF. The chain joins TRBV10-3 to TRBJ1-1; 7 positions agree with TRBD1. This CDR3 has 14 residues. Germline CDR1 is ENHRY and CDR2 is SYGVKD. Trimming took 3 bases from V and 5 from J; bases not matched to a gene: 6.

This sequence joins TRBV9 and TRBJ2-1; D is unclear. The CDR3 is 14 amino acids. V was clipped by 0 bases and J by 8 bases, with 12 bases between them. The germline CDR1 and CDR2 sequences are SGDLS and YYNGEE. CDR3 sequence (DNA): TGTGCCAGCAGCGTAGATAGCTTTTCGGATGAGCAGTTCTTC. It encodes CASSVDSFSDEQFF.

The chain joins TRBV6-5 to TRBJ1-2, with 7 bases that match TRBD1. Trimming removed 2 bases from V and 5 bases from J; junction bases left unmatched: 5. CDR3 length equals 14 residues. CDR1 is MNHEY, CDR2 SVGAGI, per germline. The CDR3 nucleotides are TGTGCCAGCAGTTACGGCTTACAGGGGTATGGCTACACCTTC. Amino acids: CASSYGLQGYGYTF.

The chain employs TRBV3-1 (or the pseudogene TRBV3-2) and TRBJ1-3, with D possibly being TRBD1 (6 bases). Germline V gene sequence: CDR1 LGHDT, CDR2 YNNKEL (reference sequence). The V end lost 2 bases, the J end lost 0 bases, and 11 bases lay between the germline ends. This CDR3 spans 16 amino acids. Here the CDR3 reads CASSQIRTVSGNTIYF. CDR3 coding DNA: TGTGCCAGCAGCCAAATAAGGACAGTCTCTGGAAACACCATATATTTT.

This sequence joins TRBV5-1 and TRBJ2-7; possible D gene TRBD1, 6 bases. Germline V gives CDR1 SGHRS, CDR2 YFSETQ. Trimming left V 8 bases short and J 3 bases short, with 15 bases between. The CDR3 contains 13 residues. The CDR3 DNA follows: TGCGCCAGTTTTAACCCAGGGGACTACGAGCAGTACTTC. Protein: CASFNPGDYEQYF.

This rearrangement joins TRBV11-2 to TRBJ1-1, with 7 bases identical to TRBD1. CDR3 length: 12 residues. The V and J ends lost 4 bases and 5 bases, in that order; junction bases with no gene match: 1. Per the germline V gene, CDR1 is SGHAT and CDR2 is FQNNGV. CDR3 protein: CASSSQGTEAFF. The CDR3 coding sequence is TGTGCCAGCAGCTCACAGGGGACTGAAGCTTTCTTT.

Written as DNA, the CDR3 is TGTGCCAGCGGGCGTAAAGGGGGAACTGAAGCTTTCTTT. Encoded protein: CASGRKGGTEAFF. The V gene is TRBV11-2, the J gene TRBJ1-1, with D tentatively TRBD1 (6 bases). V was pared by 8 bases and J by 5 bases, with 15 bases between. The CDR3 extends over 13 amino acids. Germline CDR1 SGHAT, CDR2 FQNNGV.

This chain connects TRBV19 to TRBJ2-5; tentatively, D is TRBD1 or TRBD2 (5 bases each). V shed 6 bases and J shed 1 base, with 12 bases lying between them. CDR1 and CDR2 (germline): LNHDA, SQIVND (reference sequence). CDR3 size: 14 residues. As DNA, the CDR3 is TGTGCCAGTAGCCCCTGGGGGTCCCAAGAGACCCAGTACTTC. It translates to CASSPWGSQETQYF.

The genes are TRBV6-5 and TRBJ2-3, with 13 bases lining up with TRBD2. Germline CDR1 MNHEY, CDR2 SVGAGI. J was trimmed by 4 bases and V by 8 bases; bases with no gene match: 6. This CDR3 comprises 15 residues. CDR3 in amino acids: CASLPGLAGADTQYF. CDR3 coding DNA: TGTGCCAGCCTTCCTGGACTAGCGGGAGCAGATACGCAGTATTTT.

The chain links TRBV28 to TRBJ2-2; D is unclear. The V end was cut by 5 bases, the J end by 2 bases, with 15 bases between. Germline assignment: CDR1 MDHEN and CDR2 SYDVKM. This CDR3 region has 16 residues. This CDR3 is CASSPPGSYNTGELFF. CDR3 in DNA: TGTGCCAGCAGTCCGCCGGGCAGCTACAACACCGGGGAGCTGTTTTTT.

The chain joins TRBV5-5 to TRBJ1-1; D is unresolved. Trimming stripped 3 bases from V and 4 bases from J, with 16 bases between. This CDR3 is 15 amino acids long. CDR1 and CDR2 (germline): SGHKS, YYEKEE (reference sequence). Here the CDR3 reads CASSYPGPPFTEAFF. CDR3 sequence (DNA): TGTGCCAGCAGCTATCCGGGCCCTCCCTTCACTGAAGCTTTCTTT.